This entry concerns a single TCR beta chain. The antigen is not known. Following extraction, RNA underwent reverse transcription to cDNA, which served as the sequencing template. Using immunoSEQ multiplex PCR, the repertoire was profiled, and TCRdb retains in-frame clones only, with some absent. The data show approximately 280,000 clones, roughly 60% seen once. Germline trimming cut 4 bases from V and 6 bases from J; bases unmatched to any gene: 5. The CDR3 contains 14 residues. Per germline, CDR1 SGHRS and CDR2 YFSETQ. The record originates from a study of CD8+ T cells in alopecia areata. Whole-study findings and limits: Higher clonality than in normal scalp was seen in lesional scalp, especially alopecia totalis/universalis.

Described treatment: oral pan-JAK inhibitor, 5-10 mg twice daily. The investigators collected lesional scalp punch biopsies and peripheral blood from alopecia areata patients. The V and J genes are TRBV5-1 and TRBJ2-3, with TRBD1 matching over 10 bases. This receptor was obtained from a human donor with alopecia areata. This material consisted of CD4+ T cells sorted from blood, taken at week 24, from a patient treated with tofacitinib. CDR3: CASSLRTGGDTQYF. The CDR3 nucleotides are TGCGCCAGCAGCCTTCGGACAGGGGGTGATACGCAGTATTTT.